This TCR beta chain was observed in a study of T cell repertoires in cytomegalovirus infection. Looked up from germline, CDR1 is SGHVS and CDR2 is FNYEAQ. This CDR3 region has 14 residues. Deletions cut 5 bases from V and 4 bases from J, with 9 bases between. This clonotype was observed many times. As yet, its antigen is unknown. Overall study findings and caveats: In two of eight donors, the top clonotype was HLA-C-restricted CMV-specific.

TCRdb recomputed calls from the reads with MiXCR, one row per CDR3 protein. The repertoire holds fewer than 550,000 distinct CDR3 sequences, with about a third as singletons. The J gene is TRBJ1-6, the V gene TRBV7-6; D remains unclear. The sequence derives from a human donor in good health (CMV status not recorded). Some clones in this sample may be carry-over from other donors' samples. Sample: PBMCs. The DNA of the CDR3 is TGTGCCAGCAGCCCAGACGGATATAATTCACCCCTCCACTTT. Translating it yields CASSPDGYNSPLHF. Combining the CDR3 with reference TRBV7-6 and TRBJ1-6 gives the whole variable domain GAGVSQSPRYKVTKRGQDVALRCDPISGHVSLYWYRQALGQGPEFLTYFNYEAQQDKSGLPNDRFSAERPEGSISTLTIQRTEQRDSAMYRCASSPDGYNSPLHFGNGTRLTVT.